This T cell receptor beta chain was found in a study of cytomegalovirus exposure and HLA in healthy donors. CDR1 SEHNR and CDR2 FQNEAQ come from the germline V gene (reference sequence). This CDR3 region has 13 residues. The V end was cut by 5 bases, the J end by 9 bases, with 14 bases between. This clone was seen just once. PCR was performed using 60 Vbeta and 13 Jbeta primers. Only in-frame clones appear in the TCRdb table, and some are missing; sequencing was by immunoSEQ multiplex PCR. Of roughly 120,000 clones in the sample, approximately 80% were seen once. The gene calls are TRBV7-9 and TRBJ2-1, with a tentative D call TRBD1 (5 bases). The clonotype originates from a man aged 40-49 years in good health and CMV-seronegative. Sequenced sample: PBMCs. The chain's CDR3 is CASSKIDSLEQFF. CDR3 in DNA: TGTGCCAGCAGCAAAATTGACAGTCTTGAGCAGTTCTTC.